This entry is about one T cell receptor (beta chain). Which antigen it targets is not known. Base-call qualities are not available, and no considerably larger clone is one nucleotide away. The data originate from a study of T cell responses to AZD1222 COVID-19 vaccine (dated by TCRdb to the early 2020s). Context from the whole study: AZD1222 recipients given second doses at about 4 weeks or at about 12 weeks were pooled, since spike-specific TCR depth and breadth were not found to differ between the two schedules. A total of under 250 trial participants underwent TCR sequencing, of whom approximately 200 had received two doses of AZD1222 and around 26 had received two doses of the MenACWY control vaccine. Trial participants were enrolled into age subgroups of 18-55, 56-69 and 70-plus years, which contained 148, 28 and 57 TCR-sequenced participants, respectively.

The CDR3 regions of human TCRbeta chains were analyzed by immunosequencing. The authors' pipeline ran thus. Repertoire TCRs were checked for matches against a reference library of SARS-CoV-2-specific TCRs that had been generated using the MIRA antigen-specificity platform. Breadth was defined as the fraction of unique TCRs that were SARS-CoV-2-associated. Depth was defined as the fraction of total T cells that were SARS-CoV-2-associated. Each spike-specific TCR was assigned to its reactive spike region and to a CD4 or CD8 class using the MIRA data. Log10-transformed breadth and depth values were compared by one-way ANOVA with Sidak's multiple comparisons tests. In its TCRdb copy, this immuneACCESS table keeps in-frame sequences only and misses some clones. Where compared with another copy, unresolved V genes explain less than half of these, and the others have no known cause. V and J calls and clone size are copied from that table; D and trimming were computed from the DNA. The sample profile shows roughly 180,000 clones; 94% of them were found once. The biggest ten clones account for approximately 0.6% of the sample.

What the time point label conveys for this sample: baseline before first vaccination. Samples from vaccinated people were obtained from the UK trials COV001 and COV002, which included a single-blind randomized controlled phase 2/3 trial of AZD1222 (ChAdOx1 nCoV-19) in healthy adults. Trial participant PBMC samples were collected at day 0 and day 28 after the second dose for TCRbeta chain sequencing. The paper's findings and limits, for the study overall: In the small 56-69-year group, the increase in depth fell short of significance, most likely because of low power. Reportedly, almost half of the unique spike-specific TCRs recognized epitopes lying outside the regions that are mutated in the B.1.351 and B.1.1.7 variants. Only five to seven AZD1222 recipients were SARS-CoV-2 seropositive at baseline, limiting conclusions about previously exposed vaccinees. A significant rise in spike-specific TCR breadth and depth was observed after two AZD1222 doses relative to day 0 and relative to MenACWY recipients. Because no day 14 peak-response samples were available, repertoires were characterized only after the peak T cell response. The vaccine-associated CD4 TCRs covered the entire spike protein, and the dominant responses fell in regions 160-218 and 743-854. Most participants were white British and females outnumbered males, and the authors suggested that clonal diversity may have been underestimated.

Cut back by 4 bases and 9 bases, the V and J ends lie 15 bases apart. CDR1 LNHDA and CDR2 SQIVND are derived from the germline V gene (reference sequence). The CDR3, from cysteine to phenylalanine, totals 14 residues. The kept DNA is CDR3 alone, 42 bases in frame from the first base. The clonotype originates from an adult in good health. In this chain, TRBV19 is recombined with TRBJ1-4; TRBD1 could be the D gene, as 5 bases match. This sample comprised peripheral blood, obtained on day 0 of AZD1222 vaccination. The CDR3 here reads CASSTRGTVKKLFF. The sequenced DNA is TGTGCCAGTAGTACCCGGGGGACCGTTAAAAAACTGTTTTTT.